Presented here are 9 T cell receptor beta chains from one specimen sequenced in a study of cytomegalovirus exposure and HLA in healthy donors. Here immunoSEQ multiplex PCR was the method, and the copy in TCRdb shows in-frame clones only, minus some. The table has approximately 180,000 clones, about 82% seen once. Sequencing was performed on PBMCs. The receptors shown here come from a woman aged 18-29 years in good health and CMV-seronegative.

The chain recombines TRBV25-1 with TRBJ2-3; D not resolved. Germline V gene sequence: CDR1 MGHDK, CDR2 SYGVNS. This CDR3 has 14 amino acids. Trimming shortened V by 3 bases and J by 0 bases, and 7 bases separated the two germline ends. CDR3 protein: CASSESRSTDTQYF. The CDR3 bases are TGTGCCAGCAGTGAGTCTAGGAGCACAGATACGCAGTATTTT.

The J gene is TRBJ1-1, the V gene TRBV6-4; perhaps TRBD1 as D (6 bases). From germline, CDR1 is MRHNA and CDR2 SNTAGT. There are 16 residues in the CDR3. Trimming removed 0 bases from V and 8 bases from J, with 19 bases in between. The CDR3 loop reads CASSDSPVTGSEEAFF. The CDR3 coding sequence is TGTGCCAGCAGTGACTCGCCCGTGACAGGCAGTGAAGAAGCTTTCTTT.

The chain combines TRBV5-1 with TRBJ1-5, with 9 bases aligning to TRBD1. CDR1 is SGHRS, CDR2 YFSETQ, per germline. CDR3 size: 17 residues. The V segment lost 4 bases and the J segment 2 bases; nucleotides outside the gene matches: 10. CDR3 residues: CASSPAGTGNGNQPQHF. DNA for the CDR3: TGCGCCAGCAGCCCGGCGGGGACAGGGAATGGCAATCAGCCCCAGCATTTT. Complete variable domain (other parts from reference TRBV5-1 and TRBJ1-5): KAGVTQTPRYLIKTRGQQVTLSCSPISGHRSVSWYQQTPGQGLQFLFEYFSETQRNKGNFPGRFSGRQFSNSRSEMNVSTLELGDSALYLCASSPAGTGNGNQPQHFGDGTRLSIL.

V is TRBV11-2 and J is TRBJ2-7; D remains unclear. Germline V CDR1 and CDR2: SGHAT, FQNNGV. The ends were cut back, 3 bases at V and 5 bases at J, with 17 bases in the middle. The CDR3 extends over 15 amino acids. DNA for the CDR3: TGTGCCAGCAGCTTCGACTTAGGCGCGAACGACGAGCAGTACTTC. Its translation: CASSFDLGANDEQYF.

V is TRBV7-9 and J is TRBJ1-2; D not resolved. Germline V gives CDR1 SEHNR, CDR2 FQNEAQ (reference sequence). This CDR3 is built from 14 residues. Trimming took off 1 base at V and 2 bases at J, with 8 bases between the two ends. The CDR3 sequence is CASSLVDLNYGYTF. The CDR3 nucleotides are TGTGCCAGCAGCTTAGTTGACTTAAACTATGGCTACACCTTC.

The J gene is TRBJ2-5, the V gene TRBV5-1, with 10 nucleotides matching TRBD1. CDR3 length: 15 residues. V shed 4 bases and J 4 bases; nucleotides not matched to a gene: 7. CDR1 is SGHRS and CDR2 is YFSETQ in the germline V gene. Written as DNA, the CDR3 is TGCGCCAGCAGCCCGGGACAGGGGAAGGCAGAGACCCAGTACTTC. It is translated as CASSPGQGKAETQYF.

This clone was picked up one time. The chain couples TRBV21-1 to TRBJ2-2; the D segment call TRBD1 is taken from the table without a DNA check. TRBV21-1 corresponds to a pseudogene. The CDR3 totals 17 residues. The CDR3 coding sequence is TGTGCCAGCAGCAAAGCGATAGCAGGGGCGGGTTCCGGGGAGCTGTTTTTT. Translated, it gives CASSKAIAGAGSGELFF.

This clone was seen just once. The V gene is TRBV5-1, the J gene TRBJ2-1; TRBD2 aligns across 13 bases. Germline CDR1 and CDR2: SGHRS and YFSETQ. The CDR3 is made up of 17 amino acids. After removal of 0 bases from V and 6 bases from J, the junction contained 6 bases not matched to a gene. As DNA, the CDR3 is TGCGCCAGCAGCTTGGGAATTACTAGCGGGAGGGTCAATGAGCAGTTCTTC. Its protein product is CASSLGITSGRVNEQFF.

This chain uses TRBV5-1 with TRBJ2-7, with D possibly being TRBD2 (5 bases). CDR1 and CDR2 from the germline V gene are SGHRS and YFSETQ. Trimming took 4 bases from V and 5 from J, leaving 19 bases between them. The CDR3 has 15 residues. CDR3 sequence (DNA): TGCGCCAGCAGCCCCGACGCGGGTCCTAGGAACGAGCAGTACTTC. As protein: CASSPDAGPRNEQYF.